This record looks at one TCR beta chain sequence and its context. Here immunoSEQ multiplex PCR was the method, and the copy in TCRdb shows in-frame clones only, minus some. The sample lists fewer than 350,000 clones, 80% to 90% occurring once. This sample stems from a study of blood T cell repertoires in COVID-19. From germline, CDR1 is MDHEN and CDR2 SYDVKM. Trimming stripped 6 bases from V and 1 base from J, with 12 bases between. This CDR3 has 14 amino acids. This chain joins TRBV28 and TRBJ1-2, with a tentative D call TRBD1 (5 bases). The TCR sequence derives from a woman between 50 and 59 years old who had recovered from COVID-19. The sequenced sample was peripheral blood. The CDR3 DNA sequence: TGTGCCAGCAGATTAGGGGCCATTAACTATGGCTACACCTTC. As protein: CASRLGAINYGYTF.